One T cell receptor (beta chain) is described in this entry. This sample was taken from a study of radiotherapy plus CTLA-4 blockade in lung cancer. TCRdb's copy holds only in-frame clones and misses some; the assay was immunoSEQ multiplex PCR. The data hold tens of thousands of clones, with about 70% observed a single time. This CDR3 is 14 amino acids long. The germline CDR1 and CDR2 sequences are GTSNPN and SVGIG (reference sequence). Trimming pared 3 bases from V and 6 bases from J, leaving 18 bases between. This receptor was obtained from a human donor with non-small cell lung cancer who had stable disease on radiotherapy plus ipilimumab. Source: peripheral blood, taken from a patient treated with radiotherapy plus ipilimumab. The V call is TRBV30, the J call TRBJ2-7, with D perhaps TRBD1 (6 bases). The CDR3 reads CAWRTGHGRGEQYF. The CDR3 DNA follows: TGTGCCTGGAGGACGGGACACGGAAGGGGCGAGCAGTACTTC. The complete variable domain, with remaining parts taken from reference TRBV30 and TRBJ2-7, reads SQTIHQWPATLVQPVGSPLSLECTVEGTSNPNLYWYRQAAGRGLQLLFYSVGIGQISSEVPQNLSASRPQDRQFILSSKKLLLSDSGFYLCAWRTGHGRGEQYFGPGTRLTVT.